This record looks at one TCR beta chain sequence and its context. As yet, its antigen is unknown. The data are from a study of shared clonotypes between healthy human individuals. Study context: Every donor yielded three CD4 naive, three CD4 memory, two CD8 naive and one CD8 memory plate. Study findings and constraints: Shared clonotypes across all four donors exceeded non-shared ones in generation probability. Four donors held around 5% of naive CD4 clonotypes in common.

V trimming: 1 base; J trimming: 2 bases; junction bases outside the gene matches: 7. CDR1 SGHTA and CDR2 FQGNSA come from the germline V gene. The CDR3 contains 17 residues. Produced via immunoSEQ multiplex PCR; TCRdb's table is partial and in-frame only. The table has roughly 2,500,000 clones, approximately 93% seen once. Sequencing was performed on naive CD4+ T cells from PBMCs. The subset here: CD45RA+ positively selected. The receptor comes from a man aged 18 to 30 in good health. Some clones in this sample may be carry-over from other donors' samples. V usage is TRBV7-2 and J usage is TRBJ2-2; the match to TRBD2 covers 7 bases. CDR3 nucleotide sequence: TGTGCCAGCAGCTTAGTGAGCGGGATGGGTAACACCGGGGAGCTGTTTTTT. Amino acids: CASSLVSGMGNTGELFF. Full variable domain (rest looked up from reference TRBV7-2 and TRBJ2-2): GAGVSQSPSNKVTEKGKDVELRCDPISGHTALYWYRQSLGQGLEFLIYFQGNSAPDKSGLPSDRFSAERTGGSVSTLTIQRTQQEDSAVYLCASSLVSGMGNTGELFFGEGSRLTVL.